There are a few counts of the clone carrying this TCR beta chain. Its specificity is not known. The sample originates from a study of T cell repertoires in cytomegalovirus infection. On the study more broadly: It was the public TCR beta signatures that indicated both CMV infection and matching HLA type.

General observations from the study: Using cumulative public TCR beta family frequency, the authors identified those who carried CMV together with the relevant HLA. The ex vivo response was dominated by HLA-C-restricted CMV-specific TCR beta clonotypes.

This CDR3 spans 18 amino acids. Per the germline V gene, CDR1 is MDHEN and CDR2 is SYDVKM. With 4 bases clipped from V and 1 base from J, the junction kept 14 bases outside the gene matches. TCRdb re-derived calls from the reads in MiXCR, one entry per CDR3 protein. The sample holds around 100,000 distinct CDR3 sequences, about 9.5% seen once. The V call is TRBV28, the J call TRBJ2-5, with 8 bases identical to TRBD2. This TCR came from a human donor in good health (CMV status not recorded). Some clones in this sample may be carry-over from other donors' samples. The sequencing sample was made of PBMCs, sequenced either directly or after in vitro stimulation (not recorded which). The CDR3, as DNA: TGTGCCAGCAGTTCCCCAGGGCTTGGCGGGAGGCCCCAAGAGACCCAGTACTTC. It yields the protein CASSSPGLGGRPQETQYF.